This T cell receptor beta chain was sequenced for a study of blood T cell repertoires in COVID-19. For the study at large: Acute and convalescent COVID-19 specimens originated in the United States, Italy and Spain. T cells, B-cell-depleted T cells, or PBMCs supplied cDNA or gDNA.

Methods used by the authors: It was from reference gene primer amplification that nucleated cell counts were estimated. Some clones are missing from TCRdb's copy, which holds only in-frame ones; the method was immunoSEQ multiplex PCR. V and J calls plus clone size are reproduced from that table; the DNA served to infer D and trimming. Of 95,000 to 100,000 clones in the sample, roughly 90% were seen once. V was clipped by 5 bases and J by 2 bases; unmatched bases: 7. The CDR3 has 15 residues. Germline V gives CDR1 SEHNR, CDR2 FQNEAQ (reference sequence). This chain joins TRBV7-9 and TRBJ2-3, with TRBD2 matching over 7 bases. Sequenced: peripheral blood. The clonotype comes from a man older than 75 with acute or convalescent COVID-19. The CDR3 sequence: CASSEGTTITDTQYF. As DNA, the CDR3 is TGTGCCAGCAGCGAAGGGACTACTATCACAGATACGCAGTATTTT. The full variable domain, in which reference TRBV7-9 and TRBJ2-3 provide the parts outside the CDR3, is DTGVSQNPRHKITKRGQNVTFRCDPISEHNRLYWYRQTLGQGPEFLTYFQNEAQLEKSRLLSDRFSAERPKGSFSTLEIQRTEQGDSAMYLCASSEGTTITDTQYFGPGTRLTVL.